These 10 T cell receptor beta chains were all obtained from the same sample, sequenced in a study of blood T cell repertoires in COVID-19. Measured with immunoSEQ multiplex PCR; TCRdb has only the in-frame clones, and not every one. The table has around 190,000 clones, about four fifths seen once. Sample: peripheral blood. The receptors were sampled from a woman aged 35 to 49 with COVID-19, enrolled during active disease.

This clone was recorded at least ten times. The V gene is TRBV5-1, the J gene TRBJ2-5, with D maybe TRBD1 (5 bases). The CDR3 is made up of 15 amino acids. V shed 0 bases and J shed 4 bases, with 13 bases lying between them. CDR1 and CDR2 from the germline V gene are SGHRS and YFSETQ. The CDR3 is CASSLGDSMVETQYF. In DNA form, the CDR3 reads TGCGCCAGCAGCTTGGGTGACAGTATGGTAGAGACCCAGTACTTC.

The rearrangement links TRBV13 to TRBJ2-5, with 9 bases matching TRBD2. The CDR3 is 15 residues long. Germline V gives CDR1 PRHDT, CDR2 FYEKMQ (reference sequence). J was trimmed by 2 bases and V by 5 bases; bases with no gene match: 6. The CDR3 spells CASSHGTSKQETQYF. CDR3 coding DNA: TGTGCCAGCAGCCACGGGACTAGCAAACAAGAGACCCAGTACTTC.

The V gene is TRBV7-9, the J gene TRBJ1-1, with D hard to call. CDR1 is SEHNR and CDR2 is FQNEAQ in the germline V gene (reference sequence). Trimming removed 1 base at V and 6 bases at J, with 9 bases between. The length of the CDR3 is 13 residues. The CDR3 loop is CASSLVLEPEAFF. The CDR3 region has the DNA TGTGCCAGCAGCTTAGTCTTAGAACCTGAAGCTTTCTTT.

This clone ranks as medium-sized. The gene calls are TRBV7-6 and TRBJ1-3, with D hard to call. The CDR3 length is 16 residues. From germline, CDR1 is SGHVS and CDR2 FNYEAQ. V lost 4 bases and J lost 0, with 13 bases in between. In nucleotides, the CDR3 is TGTGCCAGCAGCTCCCCCCAGGAAAACTCTGGAAACACCATATATTTT. This translates into CASSSPQENSGNTIYF.

The chain is built from TRBV6-2 or TRBV6-3 and TRBJ2-1; 8 nucleotides line up with TRBD1. CDR1 MNHEY and CDR2 SVGEGT come from the germline V gene. V was clipped by 5 bases and J by 1 base; unmatched bases: 10. The CDR3 consists of 17 residues. CDR3 loop: CASSRPYRTGSYNEQFF. The CDR3 nucleotides are TGTGCCAGCAGTCGGCCTTATAGGACAGGGTCCTACAATGAGCAGTTCTTC.

This rearrangement joins TRBV30 to TRBJ2-7; D is perhaps TRBD1 (6 bases). The CDR3 extends over 13 amino acids. V lost 0 bases, J lost 2 bases, and 8 bases lay in between. Looked up from germline, CDR1 is GTSNPN and CDR2 is SVGIG (reference sequence). The CDR3 sequence: CAWSVRTAYEQYF. In DNA, the CDR3 is TGTGCCTGGAGTGTGAGGACAGCCTACGAGCAGTACTTC.

V and J are TRBV6-4 and TRBJ2-1; D might be TRBD2 (5 bases). Germline V gene sequence: CDR1 MRHNA, CDR2 SNTAGT. The CDR3 is 16 amino acids. Deletions cut 3 bases from V and 1 base from J, with 13 bases between. The CDR3 spells CASSEMGGLSYNEQFF. The CDR3 DNA sequence: TGTGCCAGCAGTGAAATGGGCGGGTTGTCCTACAATGAGCAGTTCTTC.

The chain carries TRBV12-3 or TRBV12-4 and TRBJ2-5; D is uncertain. The CDR3 length is 13 residues. Trimming removed 4 bases from V and 3 bases from J, with 9 bases in between. The CDR3 loop is CASSSLQEETQYF. The CDR3 DNA sequence: TGTGCCAGCAGTTCTCTTCAGGAAGAGACCCAGTACTTC.

V usage is TRBV19 and J usage is TRBJ2-1; perhaps TRBD2 as D (7 bases). The CDR3 loop spans 15 amino acids. The ends were cut back, 4 bases at V and 0 bases at J, with 10 bases in the middle. The germline V gene has CDR1 LNHDA and CDR2 SQIVND (reference sequence). The CDR3 nucleotides read TGTGCCAGTAGTAAGGGGGGGGTCTCCTACAATGAGCAGTTCTTC. Its translation is CASSKGGVSYNEQFF.

The chain combines TRBV4-1 with TRBJ1-1; D not certain. This CDR3 comprises 14 residues. Germline V gene lookup returns CDR1 MGHRA and CDR2 YSYEKL. With 1 base removed from V and 0 bases from J, the gap between germline ends came to 6 bases. The CDR3 sequence is CASSQGRLNTEAFF. As DNA, the CDR3 is TGCGCCAGCAGCCAAGGGCGGTTGAACACTGAAGCTTTCTTT.